This record concerns one T cell receptor (beta chain) sequence. This specimen includes other DNA sequences encoding the same CDR3. The protocol was immunoSEQ multiplex PCR, while the TCRdb copy is restricted to in-frame clones and leaves out a portion. The sample comprises roughly 380,000 clones, about 88% of which are singletons, and less than 4% rests with the top ten. Germline CDR1 is KGHSH and CDR2 is LQKENI. CDR3 size: 16 residues. V was pared by 3 bases and J by 0 bases, with 3 bases of the junction left unmatched. This sample is part of a study of Ad26.COV2.S vaccination and SARS-CoV-2 variants. Study background: Sample donor was a member of the COV1001 Ad26.COV2.S trial arm.

The sample's treatment: around 19 received Ad26.COV2.S at low or high dose, single or two shots; a few received placebo; per-sample allocation not given. The samples were gathered on day 63 after the first injection of vaccine or placebo. The rearrangement links TRBV18 to TRBJ2-3, with 10 positions matching TRBD2. Specimen: peripheral blood, collected in a trial of Ad26.COV2.S vaccine versus placebo. The sequence derives from a person between 18 and 65 years old who received the Ad26.COV2.S COVID-19 vaccine or a placebo. Here the CDR3 DNA reads TGTGCCAGCTCACCTCTAGCGGGGGCTAGCACAGATACGCAGTATTTT. This encodes CASSPLAGASTDTQYF.